One sample yielded the 18 T cell receptor beta chains listed below, sequenced in a study of control samples from healthy donors and cancer patients. Sequenced by immunoSEQ multiplex PCR; TCRdb stores in-frame clones only, minus some. The sample yields approximately 210,000 clones, around 93% seen once. The sample was blood. The receptors derive from a man aged 30 to 39 in good health.

This sequence joins TRBV5-1 and TRBJ2-3; D is undetermined. Germline V gene lookup returns CDR1 SGHRS and CDR2 YFSETQ. The V gene lost 5 bases and the J gene lost 1 base, with 17 bases spanning the gap. This CDR3 region has 16 residues. The CDR3: CASRPQPGQGTDTQYF. As DNA, the CDR3 is TGCGCCAGCAGACCGCAACCGGGCCAGGGCACAGATACGCAGTATTTT.

This sequence joins TRBV19 and TRBJ2-3; tentative D call: TRBD1 (5 bases). The ends were cut back, 8 bases at V and 9 bases at J, with 15 bases in the middle. The length of the CDR3 is 12 residues. The germline V gene has CDR1 LNHDA and CDR2 SQIVND (reference sequence). The CDR3 is CASQSRAGTQYF. For the CDR3, the DNA is TGTGCCAGTCAATCCCGGGCAGGGACGCAGTATTTT. The whole variable domain, filled in from reference TRBV19 and TRBJ2-3, reads DGGITQSPKYLFRKEGQNVTLSCEQNLNHDAMYWYRQDPGQGLRLIYYSQIVNDFQKGDIAEGYSVSREKKESFPLTVTSAQKNPTAFYLCASQSRAGTQYFGPGTRLTVL.

This rearrangement joins TRBV20-1 to TRBJ1-2; D is perhaps TRBD1 (6 bases). Trimming removed 8 bases from V and 3 bases from J, with 10 bases in between. CDR3 size: 11 residues. Germline V gives CDR1 DFQATT, CDR2 SNEGSKA (reference sequence). The CDR3 DNA follows: TGCAGTCACAGGGACGACTATGGCTACACCTTC. This encodes CSHRDDYGYTF.

The chain combines TRBV2 with TRBJ2-4; weak D call: TRBD1 (5 bases). The CDR3 length is 14 residues. Trimming stripped 4 bases from V and 8 bases from J, with 15 bases between. CDR1 and CDR2 (germline): SNHLY, FYNNEI. CDR3 in amino acids: CASSGGRVGDIQYF. CDR3 nucleotides: TGTGCCAGCAGTGGGGGCAGGGTAGGGGACATTCAGTACTTC.

The rearrangement links TRBV14 to TRBJ2-7; tentative D call: TRBD2 (6 bases). The V and J ends lost 1 base and 4 bases respectively, with 11 bases between them. The germline V gene has CDR1 SGHDN and CDR2 FVKESK. This CDR3 region has 14 residues. This chain's CDR3 is CASSQGDWAYEQYF. CDR3 nucleotides: TGTGCCAGCAGCCAAGGGGACTGGGCTTACGAGCAGTACTTC.

J is TRBJ1-1 and V is TRBV25-1, with D perhaps matching TRBD1 (5 bases). Trimming pared 1 base from V and 3 bases from J, leaving 12 bases between. This CDR3 contains 15 residues. Germline V gene sequence: CDR1 MGHDK, CDR2 SYGVNS. This CDR3 is CASSESQGRYTEAFF. CDR3 bases: TGTGCCAGCAGTGAATCCCAGGGCAGGTACACTGAAGCTTTCTTT.

This clone was found once. V and J are TRBV14 and TRBJ2-1; possibly TRBD1 or TRBD2 for D (5 bases each). Germline values: CDR1 SGHDN, CDR2 FVKESK. The CDR3 runs to 13 residues. The V end lost 1 base, the J end lost 10 bases, and 11 bases lay between the germline ends. The CDR3, as DNA: TGTGCCAGCAGCCAAGTTGAGGGACCAGAGCAGTTCTTC. Translation gives CASSQVEGPEQFF.

The chain carries TRBV12-3 or TRBV12-4 and TRBJ2-1; a possible D gene is TRBD2 (5 bases). The V end lost 1 base, the J end lost 14 bases, and 12 bases lay between the germline ends. The CDR3 spans 12 residues. CDR3 sequence reads: CASSLVLGDEFF. Written as DNA, the CDR3 is TGTGCCAGCAGTTTAGTTCTCGGGGATGAGTTCTTC.

In its sample, this clone was seen a few times. The gene calls are TRBV6-5 and TRBJ2-7, with a weak D call TRBD2 (8 bases). Germline lookup yields CDR1 MNHEY and CDR2 SVGAGI. Trimming cost V 6 bases and J 4 bases, with 19 bases left between them. This CDR3 has 15 amino acids. The CDR3 is CASRSGGGGSYEQYF. Here the CDR3 DNA reads TGTGCCAGCAGGTCGGGAGGGGGCGGCTCGTACGAGCAGTACTTC.

The chain combines TRBV12-5 with TRBJ1-5, with D unclear. The CDR3 has 14 amino acids. Germline assignment: CDR1 LGHNT and CDR2 FRNRAP. Trimming removed 4 bases at V and 0 bases at J, with 7 bases between. CDR3 region: CASGYIYSNQPQHF. The CDR3, as DNA: TGTGCTAGTGGTTACATATATAGCAATCAGCCCCAGCATTTT.

This chain links TRBV2 with TRBJ2-5, with 12 bases lining up with TRBD2. The germline V gene encodes CDR1 SNHLY and CDR2 FYNNEI. The CDR3 sequence is 15 residues long. V shed 6 bases, J shed 2 bases, and the junction held 4 bases outside the gene matches. In DNA, the CDR3 is TGTGCCAGCAGCTGGACTAGCGGGGCGCAAGAGACCCAGTACTTC. This gives the protein CASSWTSGAQETQYF.

The V gene is TRBV6-5, the J gene TRBJ1-2; D not resolved. The germline V gene has CDR1 MNHEY and CDR2 SVGAGI. Trimming pared 2 bases from V and 0 bases from J, leaving 10 bases between. The CDR3 has 15 amino acids. DNA for the CDR3: TGTGCCAGCAGTTACAGGCAGGAGGCTAACTATGGCTACACCTTC. Protein: CASSYRQEANYGYTF.

The J gene is TRBJ1-2, the V gene TRBV5-4; D is unclear. V was cut by 2 bases and J by 4 bases, with 12 bases left in between. Germline CDR1 and CDR2: SGHNT and YYREEE (reference sequence). This CDR3 region has 14 residues. This chain's CDR3 is CASSLGGDGYGYTF. The CDR3 coding sequence is TGTGCCAGCAGCTTAGGTGGGGATGGCTATGGCTACACCTTC.

The CDR3 loop reads CASSQWGVGTDTQYF. The DNA of the CDR3 is TGTGCCAGCAGCCAATGGGGGGTGGGCACAGATACGCAGTATTTT. The J gene is TRBJ2-3, the V gene TRBV3-1 (or the pseudogene TRBV3-2), with D tentatively TRBD2 (6 bases). Trimming removed 2 bases at V and 1 base at J, with 10 bases between. The germline CDR1 and CDR2 sequences are LGHDT and YNNKEL (reference sequence). The CDR3 contains 15 residues.

This chain links TRBV6-2 or TRBV6-3 with TRBJ2-4; D call uncertain. Germline loops: CDR1 MNHEY, CDR2 SVGEGT. This CDR3 comprises 14 residues. The ends were cut back, 2 bases at V and 3 bases at J, with 8 bases in the middle. This CDR3 reads CASSYPGSKNIQYF. DNA for the CDR3: TGTGCCAGCAGTTACCCAGGAAGCAAAAACATTCAGTACTTC.

V gene TRBV5-1 combines with J gene TRBJ2-7, with a weak D call TRBD1 (6 bases). V gave up 5 bases and J gave up 2 bases, with 17 bases separating them. The CDR3 consists of 15 residues. Germline V gene sequence: CDR1 SGHRS, CDR2 YFSETQ. The CDR3 sequence is CASRPGTLTTYEQYF. For the CDR3, the DNA is TGCGCCAGCAGACCAGGGACACTCACAACCTACGAGCAGTACTTC.

The V call is TRBV9, the J call TRBJ1-2; 7 positions agree with TRBD1. Germline V gene sequence: CDR1 SGDLS, CDR2 YYNGEE. V gave up 4 bases and J gave up 4 bases; unmatched junction bases: 13. The CDR3 spans 16 residues. The CDR3 DNA reads as TGTGCCAGCAGCTCCCCGGGGACAGCTTACATCTATGGCTACACCTTC. Its translation is CASSSPGTAYIYGYTF.

V and J are TRBV27 and TRBJ2-1; TRBD1 aligns across 9 bases. V lost 9 bases to trimming and J lost 3 bases; unmatched junction nucleotides: 6. CDR3 length: 14 residues. Germline-derived CDR1 and CDR2 are MNHEY and SMNVEV (reference sequence). Here the CDR3 reads CASQRQGVYNEQFF. CDR3 coding DNA: TGTGCCAGTCAACGACAGGGGGTCTACAATGAGCAGTTCTTC.